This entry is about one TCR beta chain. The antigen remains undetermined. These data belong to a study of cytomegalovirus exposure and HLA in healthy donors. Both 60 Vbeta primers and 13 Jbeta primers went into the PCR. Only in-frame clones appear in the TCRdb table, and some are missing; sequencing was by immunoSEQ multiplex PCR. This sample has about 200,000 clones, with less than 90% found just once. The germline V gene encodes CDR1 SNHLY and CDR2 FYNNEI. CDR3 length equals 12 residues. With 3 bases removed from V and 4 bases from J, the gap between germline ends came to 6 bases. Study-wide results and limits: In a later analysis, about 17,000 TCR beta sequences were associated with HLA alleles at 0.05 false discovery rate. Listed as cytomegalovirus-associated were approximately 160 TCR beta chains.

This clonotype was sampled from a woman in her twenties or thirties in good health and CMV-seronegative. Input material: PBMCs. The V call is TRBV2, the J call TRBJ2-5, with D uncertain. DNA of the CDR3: TGTGCCAGCAGTGACTGGGCAGAGACCCAGTACTTC. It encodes CASSDWAETQYF.